The TCR beta chain described here comes from a study of T cell responses to AZD1222 COVID-19 vaccine (dated by TCRdb to the early 2020s). About the study as a whole: A total of more than 230 trial participants underwent TCR sequencing, of whom some 210 received two doses of AZD1222 and about 25 received two doses of the MenACWY control vaccine. Trial participants were enrolled by age into subgroups of 18-55, 56-69 and 70-plus years, and around 140, 26 and 57 TCR-sequenced participants, respectively, were included in these subgroups.

Per the publication, the time point label means: baseline before first vaccination. The sample's treatment or condition label, in plain terms: meningococcal conjugate vaccine given as trial control. Vaccinee samples came from UK trials COV001 and COV002, including a single-blind randomized controlled phase 2/3 trial of AZD1222 (ChAdOx1 nCoV-19) in healthy adults. Trial participant PBMC samples were collected at day 0 and day 28 after the second dose for TCRbeta chain sequencing. The CDR3 regions of human TCRbeta chains were analyzed by immunosequencing. In the authors' own workflow: Repertoire TCRs were checked for matches against a reference library of SARS-CoV-2-specific TCRs that had been generated using the MIRA antigen-specificity platform. Breadth was defined as the fraction of unique TCRs that were SARS-CoV-2-associated, and depth was defined as the fraction of total T cells that were SARS-CoV-2-associated. Using the MIRA data, every spike-specific TCR was mapped to the spike region that the TCR reacted to and assigned to either a CD4 or a CD8 class. Log10-transformed breadth and depth values were compared by one-way ANOVA with Sidak's multiple comparisons tests. TCRdb took this table from immuneACCESS and kept in-frame rearrangements with V and J called. Such tables lack part of the clones; where checked against another copy, unresolved V genes explain under half of the gap, and the rest is unexplained. V, J and clone size derive from that table, while D and trimming were established from the DNA sequence. For this sample the table gives some 150,000 clones, of which approximately 93% were detected only once. 0.75% to 1% of the sample goes to the ten largest clones.

The germline ends are 18 bases apart after V is trimmed by 8 bases and J by 13 bases. The CDR3 runs 13 amino acids, cysteine and phenylalanine included. This entry keeps only the CDR3 DNA: 39 bases, framed from base 1. The germline V gene (reference sequence) yields SEHNR for CDR1 and FQNEAQ for CDR2. What the study reported, not specific to this receptor: Reportedly, almost half of the unique spike-specific TCRs recognized epitopes lying outside the regions that are mutated in the B.1.351 and B.1.1.7 variants. After two AZD1222 doses, spike-specific TCR breadth and depth were significantly higher than at day 0 and than in MenACWY recipients. The 56-69-year group was small, and its depth increase did not reach significance, likely because of low power. Because no day 14 peak-response samples were available, the repertoires could be characterized only after the peak T cell response. The whole spike protein was spanned by vaccine-associated CD4 TCRs, and dominant responses were seen in regions 160-218 and 743-854. Conclusions about previously exposed vaccinees are limited because only six or seven AZD1222 recipients were SARS-CoV-2 seropositive at baseline. Most participants were white British and females outnumbered males, and the authors suggested that clonal diversity may have been underestimated.

Notes on this clone: No cognate antigen has been identified for it. Base qualities are missing; no much larger clone stands one base away.

The specimen was peripheral blood, collected on day 0 of MenACWY control vaccination. Rearrangement joined TRBV7-9 to TRBJ1-6; the D gene cannot be named for sure. The source of this sequence is an adult in good health. The CDR3 in this case is CASGPMGIAPLHF. The sequenced DNA is TGTGCCAGCGGCCCAATGGGGATAGCTCCCCTCCACTTT.